This TCR beta chain emerged from a study of cytomegalovirus exposure and HLA in healthy donors. Germline V lookup: CDR1 SGHVS, CDR2 FQNEAQ. The CDR3 totals 13 residues. V was pared by 5 bases and J by 12 bases, with 17 bases between. Study-level points and caveats: Later genetic work tied a missense DCLRE1C variant to beta-chain V and J trimming. Among TCR beta chains of equal frequency, HLA-associated ones were more clonally expanded in a later analysis.

In its sample, this clone was seen once. Its antigen is still unknown. 60 Vbeta and 13 Jbeta primers were used in PCR. TCRdb's copy holds only in-frame clones and misses some; the assay was immunoSEQ multiplex PCR. The table has about 150,000 clones, 80% seen once. The V gene is TRBV7-8, the J gene TRBJ2-4, with a possible D match to TRBD1 (7 bases). The receptor was isolated from a woman aged 40 to 50 in good health and CMV-seronegative. Input material: PBMCs. The CDR3 region is CASSPRWGDSQYF. In nucleotides, the CDR3 is TGTGCCAGCAGCCCCAGATGGGGGGACAGTCAGTACTTC.